The rows below give T cell receptor beta chains drawn from one sample of a study of T cell responses to AZD1222 COVID-19 vaccine. The protocol was immunoSEQ multiplex PCR, while the TCRdb copy is restricted to in-frame clones and leaves out a portion. This sample has fewer than 90,000 clones, with about 90% found just once. Specimen: peripheral blood, collected 28 days after the second AZD1222 dose. These receptors all come from an adult who received the AZD1222 COVID-19 vaccine. The CDR3 runs from the conserved cysteine through the conserved F or W. D genes are given only for firm matches. The listing skips clone size in some rows; elsewhere it reads once, few, many or a size class.

d_call j_call v_call clone_size cdr3_aa cdr3_nt
TRBD2 TRBJ2-1 TRBV5-1 NA CASSLGLAGGVEQFF TGCGCCAGCAGCTTGGGGCTAGCGGGAGGGGTTGAGCAGTTCTTC
NA TRBJ2-1 TRBV20-1 NA CSAPRANEQFF TGCAGTGCTCCTCGGGCCAATGAGCAGTTCTTC
NA TRBJ1-2 TRBV7-2 NA CASSPISEQGNYGYTF TGTGCCAGCAGCCCTATCAGTGAACAGGGCAACTATGGCTACACCTTC
TRBD2 TRBJ2-2 TRBV6-2/TRBV6-3 NA CASSYSLIAGRSTGELFF TGTGCCAGCAGTTATTCCCTTATAGCGGGAAGAAGTACCGGGGAGCTGTTTTTT
TRBD2 TRBJ2-3 TRBV18 NA CASSPISGSTDTQYF TGTGCCAGCTCACCCATTAGCGGGAGCACAGATACGCAGTATTTT
NA TRBJ1-2 TRBV10-3 NA CAISTFRENYGYTF TGTGCCATCAGCACATTTAGAGAAAACTATGGCTACACCTTC
NA TRBJ1-6 TRBV18 few CASSRDNLNSPLHF TGTGCCAGCTCACGGGACAATTTAAATTCACCCCTCCACTTT
NA TRBJ2-7 TRBV28 NA CASSPATVDYEQYF TGTGCCAGCAGTCCGGCGACAGTGGACTACGAGCAGTACTTC
NA TRBJ1-2 TRBV5-6 NA CASSFGAFDGYTF TGTGCCAGCAGCTTCGGAGCTTTCGATGGCTACACCTTC
NA TRBJ1-1 TRBV11-2 NA CASSLEFGQRWTEAFF TGTGCCAGCAGCTTAGAATTTGGTCAGCGGTGGACTGAAGCTTTCTTT
TRBD1 TRBJ1-4 TRBV19 NA CASKSQGAGEKLFF TGTGCCAGTAAGTCGCAGGGGGCTGGTGAAAAACTGTTTTTT
TRBD1 TRBJ1-3 TRBV6-1 NA CASSDRGLIFGNTIYF TGTGCCAGCAGTGACAGGGGGCTAATCTTCGGGAACACCATATATTTT
TRBD2 TRBJ2-1 TRBV20-1 NA CSAGGLVVLTDEQFF TGCAGTGCTGGTGGACTAGTCGTTCTTACGGATGAGCAGTTCTTC
NA TRBJ2-5 TRBV5-1 NA CASSLPLGETQYF TGCGCCAGCAGCCTCCCCTTGGGGGAGACCCAGTACTTC
NA TRBJ1-3 TRBV6-5 NA CASRRDRSSGNTIYF TGTGCCAGCAGAAGGGACCGAAGCTCTGGAAACACCATATATTTT
NA TRBJ1-2 TRBV14 NA CASSLPGPPNYGYTF TGTGCCAGCAGTCTACCGGGACCGCCTAACTATGGCTACACCTTC
NA TRBJ1-6 TRBV7-8 once CASSLAVENNSPLHF TGTGCCAGCAGCTTAGCGGTCGAAAATAATTCACCCCTCCACTTT
TRBD2 TRBJ2-1 TRBV28 once CAGRTSGYNEQFF TGTGCCGGCCGGACTAGCGGTTACAATGAGCAGTTCTTC
NA TRBJ2-7 TRBV10-2 NA CASSGNQGRSYEQYF TGCGCCAGCAGTGGGAACCAGGGTAGGTCCTACGAGCAGTACTTC
NA TRBJ1-6 TRBV6-6 NA CASSYPETGWSSPLHF TGTGCCAGCAGTTACCCCGAAACAGGGTGGAGTTCACCCCTCCACTTT
TRBD2 TRBJ2-1 TRBV6-5 NA CASMGFGGRADEQFF TGTGCCAGCATGGGCTTTGGCGGGAGGGCCGATGAGCAGTTCTTC
NA TRBJ2-1 TRBV5-1 NA CASNREPYNEQFF TGCGCCAGCAACAGGGAACCCTACAATGAGCAGTTCTTC
NA TRBJ1-2 TRBV12-5 NA CASGLKPRGTNYGYTF TGTGCTAGTGGTTTGAAACCCCGGGGGACAAACTATGGCTACACCTTC
NA TRBJ1-3 TRBV19 NA CASTSRDFSGNTIYF TGTGCCAGTACTAGCAGGGACTTCTCTGGAAACACCATATATTTT
NA TRBJ2-5 TRBV10-3 NA CAISERSGLGETQYF TGTGCCATCAGTGAGCGATCGGGCCTGGGAGAGACCCAGTACTTC
TRBD1 TRBJ2-4 TRBV2 once CASQSGQLAKNIQYF TGTGCCAGTCAATCGGGACAGCTAGCCAAAAACATTCAGTACTTC
NA TRBJ1-6 TRBV28 NA CASQAGASNSPLHF TGTGCCAGCCAGGCGGGGGCCTCTAATTCACCCCTCCACTTT
NA TRBJ1-4 TRBV7-9 NA CASSFAAGNEKLFF TGTGCCAGCAGCTTTGCGGCAGGGAATGAAAAACTGTTTTTT
NA TRBJ1-4 TRBV19 NA CASSSREKLFF TGTGCCAGTAGTTCCAGGGAAAAACTGTTTTTT
TRBD2 TRBJ2-7 TRBV29-1 NA CSVAGGPREQYF TGCAGCGTGGCGGGAGGGCCTCGGGAGCAGTACTTC
NA TRBJ1-4 TRBV18 NA CASSLTTHGATANEKLFF TGTGCCAGCTCACTTACCACGCATGGGGCGACGGCTAATGAAAAACTGTTTTTT
NA TRBJ1-1 TRBV3-1/TRBV3-2 once CASSQESRGTEAFF TGTGCCAGCAGCCAAGAAAGTCGGGGGACTGAAGCTTTCTTT
NA TRBJ2-3 TRBV14 once CASSHTAGSFSTDTQYF TGTGCCAGCAGCCACACGGCGGGGTCCTTTAGCACAGATACGCAGTATTTT
NA TRBJ2-7 TRBV19 NA CASTDLKRGGPSYEQYF TGTGCCAGTACCGATTTAAAGAGGGGCGGGCCCTCCTACGAGCAGTACTTC
NA TRBJ1-1 TRBV3-1/TRBV3-2 once CASSYGGGEAFF TGTGCCAGCAGCTACGGGGGGGGTGAAGCTTTCTTT
TRBD2 TRBJ2-2 TRBV15 NA CATSPRGEWTGELFF TGTGCCACCAGTCCCCGGGGGGAATGGACCGGGGAGCTGTTTTTT
TRBD2 TRBJ2-7 TRBV30 NA CAWSVRGWLAVPYEQYF TGTGCCTGGAGTGTACGGGGGTGGCTAGCGGTCCCCTACGAGCAGTACTTC
NA TRBJ1-1 TRBV18 NA CASSPQGNTEAFF TGTGCCAGCTCACCGCAGGGGAACACTGAAGCTTTCTTT
NA TRBJ1-5 TRBV7-9 NA CASSLEQANQPQHF TGTGCCAGCAGCTTAGAGCAGGCTAATCAGCCCCAGCATTTT
TRBD1 TRBJ2-3 TRBV7-8 NA CATGQGAGADTQYF TGTGCCACCGGACAGGGGGCAGGAGCAGATACGCAGTATTTT
TRBD2 TRBJ2-7 TRBV5-1 few CASSPPGGHSYEQYF TGCGCCAGCAGCCCCCCGGGGGGGCACTCCTACGAGCAGTACTTC